The 15 T cell receptor beta chains in this list originate from one sample, sequenced in a study of T cell responses to AZD1222 COVID-19 vaccine (dated by TCRdb to about 2021). What the time point label conveys for this sample: about 28 days (+/-7) after the second vaccine dose. Library preparation used the immunoSEQ multiplex PCR assay. The clones in this table, taken by TCRdb from immuneACCESS, are in-frame only. Not every clone is retained; where verified, under half of the shortfall comes from an unresolved V gene, and the cause of the rest is unknown. This sample holds about 110,000 clones; about 90% were observed only once. The ten largest clones capture around 8.6% of the sample. The material was peripheral blood, obtained 28 days after the second AZD1222 dose. All receptors come from an adult who received the AZD1222 COVID-19 vaccine.

The V call is TRBV6-2 or TRBV6-3, the J call TRBJ2-1, with 14 bases aligning to TRBD2. The CDR3 is 17 residues long. In germline, CDR1 is MNHEY, CDR2 SVGEGT. V was clipped by 6 bases and J by 5 bases; unmatched bases: 9. CDR3 nucleotide sequence: TGTGCCAGCAGCTCGACTAGCGGGAGGGCCTTTCACAATGAGCAGTTCTTC. Protein: CASSSTSGRAFHNEQFF.

The chain combines TRBV27 with TRBJ1-5, with D possibly being TRBD1 (6 bases). The ends were cut back, 0 bases at V and 5 bases at J, with 17 bases in the middle. CDR1 MNHEY and CDR2 SMNVEV come from the germline V gene (reference sequence). CDR3 length: 17 amino acids. This CDR3 is CASSLSFRGAFYQPQHF. As DNA, the CDR3 is TGTGCCAGCAGTTTATCTTTCCGGGGGGCCTTTTATCAGCCCCAGCATTTT.

The chain links TRBV19 to TRBJ1-3; 8 bases are a match to TRBD1. The V gene end was trimmed by 3 bases and the J gene end by 4 bases; junction bases not matched to a gene: 11. The germline CDR1 and CDR2 sequences are LNHDA and SQIVND (reference sequence). This CDR3 region has 17 residues. CDR3 region: CASSITPTGVGGNTIYF. The CDR3 DNA follows: TGTGCCAGTAGTATTACGCCGACAGGGGTAGGAGGAAACACCATATATTTT.

This chain uses TRBV24-1 with TRBJ2-5; D gene unclear. V dropped 0 bases and J dropped 0 bases, with 19 bases sitting between them. The CDR3 loop spans 19 amino acids. Germline CDR1 reads KGHDR; CDR2 reads SFDVKD. Here the CDR3 reads CATSDLEVLGGQNQETQYF. The CDR3 DNA reads TGTGCCACCAGTGATTTGGAAGTTCTGGGCGGCCAAAACCAAGAGACCCAGTACTTC.

The V call is TRBV3-1 (or the pseudogene TRBV3-2), the J call TRBJ2-1, with D perhaps given as TRBD1 or TRBD2 (6 bases each). The CDR3 totals 16 residues. Germline loops: CDR1 LGHDT, CDR2 YNNKEL (reference sequence). V gave up 1 base and J gave up 0 bases, with 10 bases separating them. CDR3 loop: CASSQVGGVSYNEQFF. As DNA, the CDR3 is TGTGCCAGCAGCCAAGTCGGGGGCGTCTCCTACAATGAGCAGTTCTTC.

This chain links TRBV6-6 with TRBJ1-1; D is unresolved. This CDR3 region has 12 residues. V was shortened by 4 bases and J by 7 bases, with 10 bases between the two germline ends. In germline, CDR1 is MNHNY, CDR2 SVGAGI (reference sequence). DNA for the CDR3: TGTGCCAGCAGTTCAGGCCCCTTTGAAGCTTTCTTT. It encodes CASSSGPFEAFF.

The DNA for the CDR3 is TGCGCCAGCAGCCAAGACCGCGGCGGGAGCTCCTACAATGAGCAGTTCTTC. Translating it yields CASSQDRGGSSYNEQFF. This chain joins TRBV4-1 and TRBJ2-1, with 7 bases fitting TRBD2. V was clipped by 0 bases and J by 0 bases; unmatched bases: 5. The CDR3 runs to 17 residues. Germline CDR1 is MGHRA and CDR2 is YSYEKL.

This rearrangement joins TRBV5-6 to TRBJ2-2, with a tentative D call TRBD1 (6 bases). The germline V and J ends were trimmed by 4 bases and 7 bases, with 14 bases remaining between them. The length of the CDR3 is 14 residues. Germline V gives CDR1 SGHDT, CDR2 YYEEEE. CDR3 bases: TGTGCCAGCAGCGCTACAAGGGGGTACGGGGAGCTGTTTTTT. Its translation: CASSATRGYGELFF.

This chain joins TRBV19 and TRBJ1-3; D call uncertain. Germline V gene data show CDR1 as LNHDA and CDR2 as SQIVND (reference sequence). The V end was cut by 4 bases, the J end by 4 bases, with 20 bases between. The CDR3 runs 17 residues. CDR3 nucleotide sequence: TGTGCCAGTAGTAGCCCCCCTGGGATCTCTATAGGAAACACCATATATTTT. Translated: CASSSPPGISIGNTIYF.

This clone has a single count. The rearrangement uses TRBV4-1 and TRBJ1-2; maybe TRBD1 (5 bases). Per germline, CDR1 MGHRA and CDR2 YSYEKL. This CDR3 region has 15 residues. Trimming pared 0 bases from V and 6 bases from J, leaving 14 bases between. The CDR3, as DNA: TGCGCCAGCAGCCAAGATTCAAGGGGCTTTAATGGCTACACCTTC. Translating it yields CASSQDSRGFNGYTF.

The CDR3 region is CASSLGALAGVTRETQYF. CDR3 bases: TGCGCCAGCAGCTTGGGGGCTCTAGCGGGAGTCACCCGTGAGACCCAGTACTTC. The chain is built from TRBV5-1 and TRBJ2-5, with 10 bases identical to TRBD2. In germline, CDR1 is SGHRS, CDR2 YFSETQ. The CDR3 has 18 amino acids. The ends lost 0 bases at V and 5 bases at J; junction bases unmatched: 13.

V is TRBV12-5 and J is TRBJ2-3, with D maybe TRBD2 (6 bases). This CDR3 is built from 14 residues. Germline V lookup: CDR1 LGHNT, CDR2 FRNRAP. The V gene lost 6 bases and the J gene lost 2 bases, with 12 bases spanning the gap. Here the CDR3 DNA reads TGTGCTAGTGGCCCGGGACTCAACACAGATACGCAGTATTTT. This gives the protein CASGPGLNTDTQYF. The full variable domain, in which reference TRBV12-5 and TRBJ2-3 provide the parts outside the CDR3, is DARVTQTPRHKVTEMGQEVTMRCQPILGHNTVFWYRQTMMQGLELLAYFRNRAPLDDSGMPKDRFSAEMPDATLATLKIQPSEPRDSAVYFCASGPGLNTDTQYFGPGTRLTVL.

The CDR3 sequence: CASSLTGYTEAFF. The CDR3 DNA is TGTGCCAGCAGTTTAACGGGATACACTGAAGCTTTCTTT. V gene TRBV27 combines with J gene TRBJ1-1, with no clear D. Trimming took off 2 bases at V and 3 bases at J, with 7 bases between the two ends. The CDR3 extends over 13 amino acids. The germline CDR1 and CDR2 sequences are MNHEY and SMNVEV (reference sequence).

The chain joins TRBV29-1 to TRBJ1-2; D uncertain. Deletions cut 1 base from V and 5 bases from J, with 14 bases between. Germline CDR1 SQVTM, CDR2 ANQGSEA. The CDR3 length is 14 residues. The CDR3 DNA sequence: TGCAGCGTTGAAGGAGAGGGAATCCTTTATGGCTACACCTTC. This gives the protein CSVEGEGILYGYTF. Full variable domain (remainder filled in from reference TRBV29-1 and TRBJ1-2): SAVISQKPSRDICQRGTSLTIQCQVDSQVTMMFWYRQQPGQSLTLIATANQGSEATYESGFVIDKFPISRPNLTFSTLTVSNMSPEDSSIYLCSVEGEGILYGYTFGSGTRLTVV.

Here the CDR3 DNA reads TGTGCCAGCAGCTCACAGGGCCAAGAGACCCAGTACTTC. Translated: CASSSQGQETQYF. This chain joins TRBV7-3 and TRBJ2-5; D perhaps matches TRBD1 (6 bases). The V gene lost 4 bases and the J gene lost 1 base, with 7 bases spanning the gap. Germline values: CDR1 SGHTA, CDR2 FQGTGA. The CDR3 runs to 13 residues.